This T cell receptor (beta chain) comes out of a study of T-cell reconstitution after alpha-beta-depleted transplantation in children. TCRbeta library preparation incorporated unique molecular identifiers. Each CDR3 protein gets one entry after TCRdb re-called the PCR reads with MiXCR. This sample has over 200,000 distinct CDR3 sequences, with around 9.5% found just once. With V trimmed by 0 bases and J by 2 bases, 4 bases remained unmatched. Germline CDR1 LGHNA, CDR2 YSLEER. The CDR3 runs to 15 residues. There are a few counts of this clonotype. This specimen consisted of PBMCs from the stem cell graft donor, obtained from the stem cell graft. The genes are TRBV4-3 and TRBJ2-7, with 7 bases matching TRBD2. The source of this sequence is a human donor who donated a stem cell graft to a child with acute lymphoblastic leukemia. The chain's CDR3 is CASSQDTGGAYEQYF. As DNA, the CDR3 is TGCGCCAGCAGCCAAGATACGGGGGGAGCCTACGAGCAGTACTTC.